Presented here are 23 T cell receptor beta chains from one specimen sequenced in a study of blood T cells in healthy people across ages. Primers used in a second PCR of about 7 to 11 cycles were a sample-barcoded 5' primer and a J-beta primer mix. MiXCR, applied by TCRdb to the 5' RACE reads, yields one record per CDR3 protein. The sample holds hundreds of thousands of distinct CDR3 sequences; roughly 20% are singletons and the top ten take roughly 3.6%. The material sequenced was blood. These receptors came from a man between 70 and 80 years old in good health.

This rearrangement joins TRBV7-9 to TRBJ2-5, with 10 bases matching TRBD1. Germline values: CDR1 SEHNR, CDR2 FQNEAQ (reference sequence). CDR3 length: 17 residues. The V segment lost 5 bases and the J segment 2 bases; nucleotides outside the gene matches: 11. CDR3 protein: CASSVRDRGLHQETQYF. In DNA form, the CDR3 reads TGTGCCAGCAGCGTAAGAGACAGGGGGCTTCATCAAGAGACCCAGTACTTC.

This chain joins TRBV20-1 and TRBJ2-3; tentatively, D is TRBD2 (6 bases). Germline values: CDR1 DFQATT, CDR2 SNEGSKA (reference sequence). The ends were cut back, 6 bases at V and 0 bases at J, with 16 bases in the middle. The CDR3 contains 15 residues. The CDR3 protein is CSAGQGTSSTDTQYF. Here the CDR3 DNA reads TGCAGTGCCGGGCAAGGGACTTCTAGCACAGATACGCAGTATTTT.

This clonotype showed up just once. This chain links TRBV6-1 with TRBJ2-3; 9 bases align to TRBD2. Germline loops: CDR1 MNHNS, CDR2 SASEGT. J lost 1 base, V lost 4 bases, and 3 bases had no gene match. This CDR3 has 15 residues. CDR3 in DNA: TGTGCCAGCAGTGGACTAGCGGCCGGCACAGATACGCAGTATTTT. Protein: CASSGLAAGTDTQYF.

This clonotype was seen at least ten times. The chain is built from TRBV12-3 or TRBV12-4 and TRBJ1-4; D ambiguous. V lost 0 bases and J 1 base, leaving 6 bases between the germline ends. This CDR3 region has 15 residues. CDR3 sequence (DNA): TGTGCCAGCAGTTTAGCGGGCGGAACTAATGAAAAACTGTTTTTT. Its protein is CASSLAGGTNEKLFF.

This clonotype came up a few times. The chain employs TRBV2 and TRBJ2-7, with D tentatively TRBD2 (6 bases). Germline V CDR1 and CDR2: SNHLY, FYNNEI. The CDR3 is 15 amino acids. Trimming shortened V by 5 bases and J by 0 bases, and 14 bases separated the two germline ends. The CDR3 nucleotides read TGTGCCAGCAGTTCCCCGGGAGCCAGCTCCTACGAGCAGTACTTC. This encodes CASSSPGASSYEQYF.

In this sample, this clonotype turned up a few times. The chain employs TRBV28 and TRBJ2-3, with no clear D. CDR3 length: 13 residues. Germline assignment: CDR1 MDHEN and CDR2 SYDVKM. Trimming stripped 5 bases from V and 1 base from J, with 7 bases between. CDR3 sequence (DNA): TGTGCCAGCAGTATCCCCGGCACAGATACGCAGTATTTT. Its protein is CASSIPGTDTQYF.

A few counts support this clonotype. V and J are TRBV14 and TRBJ2-1, with 8 bases matching TRBD2. The CDR3 spans 16 residues. Germline loops: CDR1 SGHDN, CDR2 FVKESK. V was clipped by 6 bases and J by 6 bases; unmatched bases: 13. The CDR3 protein is CASRTMSGRGSNEQFF. The CDR3 DNA follows: TGTGCCAGCAGGACGATGAGCGGGAGAGGTTCCAATGAGCAGTTCTTC.

This clonotype has just a few counts. The chain uses TRBV7-9 and TRBJ2-1; TRBD1 aligns across 11 bases. With V trimmed by 5 bases and J by 2 bases, 5 bases remained unmatched. Germline V gene sequence: CDR1 SEHNR, CDR2 FQNEAQ (reference sequence). The length of the CDR3 is 16 residues. The CDR3 here is CASSPGTGGAYNEQFF. The CDR3 DNA is TGTGCCAGCAGCCCGGGGACAGGGGGGGCCTACAATGAGCAGTTCTTC.

CDR3 sequence: CASSPANQETQYF. In DNA form, the CDR3 reads TGTGCCAGCAGTCCCGCCAACCAAGAGACCCAGTACTTC. The chain recombines TRBV7-3 with TRBJ2-5; unclear D gene. Per the germline V gene, CDR1 is SGHTA and CDR2 is FQGTGA. V was trimmed by 6 bases and J by 0 bases, leaving 8 bases between them. This CDR3 spans 13 amino acids. Complete variable domain (other parts from reference TRBV7-3 and TRBJ2-5): GAGVSQTPSNKVTEKGKYVELRCDPISGHTALYWYRQSLGQGPEFLIYFQGTGAADDSGLPNDRFFAVRPEGSVSTLKIQRTERGDSAVYLCASSPANQETQYFGPGTRLLVL.

This chain uses TRBV27 with TRBJ2-1; 10 positions match TRBD1. CDR3 size: 16 residues. Germline CDR1 is MNHEY and CDR2 is SMNVEV (reference sequence). Unmatched junction bases numbered 6, after V lost 2 bases and J lost 5 bases. Here the CDR3 DNA reads TGTGCCAGCAGTTTAGGGCCGGGACAGGGGAACAATGAGCAGTTCTTC. This sequence encodes CASSLGPGQGNNEQFF.

The sample holds many counts of this clonotype. The CDR3 loop reads CSAGDRTRTYEQYF. In DNA, the CDR3 is TGCAGTGCTGGCGACAGGACCCGGACCTACGAGCAGTACTTC. The chain recombines TRBV20-1 with TRBJ2-5; a possible D gene is TRBD1 (6 bases). The end of the DNA fits TRBJ2-7 better, so the J call may be wrong. Looked up from germline, CDR1 is DFQATT and CDR2 is SNEGSKA (reference sequence). This CDR3 is built from 14 residues.

This clonotype was detected only a few times. The CDR3, as DNA: TGCAGCGTCCTACTATGGGATACGCAGTATTTT. Translation gives CSVLLWDTQYF. The chain joins TRBV29-1 to TRBJ2-3, with no clear D. The V gene lost 6 bases and the J gene lost 6 bases, with 10 bases spanning the gap. Germline V gives CDR1 SQVTM, CDR2 ANQGSEA. The CDR3 runs 11 residues.

This clonotype was seen at least ten times. The rearrangement links TRBV20-1 to TRBJ2-1, with 10 bases lining up with TRBD1. The CDR3 runs to 15 residues. V trimming: 1 base; J trimming: 7 bases; junction bases outside the gene matches: 7. The V gene's germline CDR1 is DFQATT and CDR2 SNEGSKA (reference sequence). CDR3 coding DNA: TGCAGTGCTAGAGGGGAACCGGGACAGGGGAATGAGCAGTTCTTC. It specifies CSARGEPGQGNEQFF.

The genes are TRBV28 and TRBJ2-7; possible D gene TRBD1, 5 bases. Germline CDR1 MDHEN, CDR2 SYDVKM. Trimming removed 2 bases at V and 7 bases at J, with 15 bases between. The CDR3 sequence is 14 residues long. As DNA, the CDR3 is TGTGCCAGCAGTTTAGTACCAGGGCTTCGGGAGCAGTACTTC. Translated: CASSLVPGLREQYF.

This clonotype was seen a handful of times. The genes are TRBV6-5 and TRBJ1-1; D gene uncertain. This CDR3 contains 16 residues. V was cut by 2 bases and J by 3 bases, with 16 bases left in between. Germline V lookup: CDR1 MNHEY, CDR2 SVGAGI. The CDR3 DNA follows: TGTGCCAGCAGTTACCGGGTGACATACGGGGACACTGAAGCTTTCTTT. Amino acid sequence: CASSYRVTYGDTEAFF.

In its sample, this clonotype was seen once. The chain is built from TRBV6-5 and TRBJ1-5, with D uncertain. From germline, CDR1 is MNHEY and CDR2 SVGAGI. The CDR3 is 15 residues long. The germline V and J ends were trimmed by 0 bases and 1 base, with 7 bases remaining between them. CDR3 nucleotide sequence: TGTGCCAGCAGTTACTCGGCTCTAAGCAATCAGCCCCAGCATTTT. Translating gives CASSYSALSNQPQHF.

The gene calls are TRBV28 and TRBJ2-5; D unclear. Germline CDR1 is MDHEN and CDR2 is SYDVKM. Trimming left V 4 bases short and J 5 bases short, with 14 bases between. CDR3 size: 14 residues. Here the CDR3 reads CASSSPVGRETQYF. The CDR3 nucleotides read TGTGCCAGCAGTTCCCCGGTGGGTAGGGAGACCCAGTACTTC.

There are a few counts of this clonotype. The CDR3 nucleotides read TGTGCCAGCAGTCCCTCCCTTCCTTCCTACGAGCAGTACTTC. Protein sequence: CASSPSLPSYEQYF. The chain has TRBV28 and TRBJ2-1; D unresolved. The end of the DNA is better explained by TRBJ2-7, so the J call may be wrong. The CDR3 is made up of 14 amino acids. Germline values: CDR1 MDHEN, CDR2 SYDVKM.

This clonotype was recorded a few times. The CDR3 sequence is CSASGGEDIAETQYF. CDR3 nucleotide sequence: TGCAGTGCTAGTGGGGGGGAGGATATCGCAGAGACCCAGTACTTC. V and J are TRBV20-1 and TRBJ2-5; 7 nucleotides match TRBD2. Germline values: CDR1 DFQATT, CDR2 SNEGSKA (reference sequence). The CDR3 consists of 15 residues. After removal of 3 bases from V and 4 bases from J, the junction contained 11 bases not matched to a gene.

The rearrangement links TRBV28 to TRBJ2-3; 11 nucleotides agree with TRBD2. The CDR3 is 16 residues long. Per germline, CDR1 MDHEN and CDR2 SYDVKM. J lost 6 bases, V lost 3 bases, and 8 bases had no gene match. The CDR3: CASSFLAGGVGDTQYF. The CDR3 DNA is TGTGCCAGCAGTTTTCTAGCGGGAGGTGTGGGTGATACGCAGTATTTT.

This clonotype showed up just a few times. V gene TRBV29-1 combines with J gene TRBJ2-2; D unresolved. Germline CDR1 reads SQVTM; CDR2 reads ANQGSEA. The CDR3 has 15 residues. Trimming took off 5 bases at V and 10 bases at J, with 23 bases between the two ends. CDR3 DNA: TGCAGCGTTTGTATGTATAACGGAAGCATTGAGGAGCTGTTTTTT. Translation gives CSVCMYNGSIEELFF.

This clonotype was detected a few times. The chain couples TRBV7-6 to TRBJ2-3, with D unclear. Germline V gene data show CDR1 as SGHVS and CDR2 as FNYEAQ. Between the trimmed V and J ends, which lost 1 base and 4 bases, there was a span of 9 bases. CDR3 length: 14 residues. The CDR3 coding sequence is TGTGCCAGCAGCTTAGGCGTGCCTCCAGATACGCAGTATTTT. Translation: CASSLGVPPDTQYF.

CDR3 DNA: TGTGCCAGCAGGAGCGGACAGGGGGCGTTATATGGCTACACCTTC. Translated, it gives CASRSGQGALYGYTF. The chain has TRBV6-2 or TRBV6-3 and TRBJ1-2, with 11 bases matching TRBD1. Germline assignment: CDR1 MNHEY and CDR2 SVGEGT. The V segment lost 6 bases and the J segment 5 bases; nucleotides outside the gene matches: 8. CDR3 length: 15 amino acids.